The present T cell receptor (beta chain) was sequenced within a study of tumor-infiltrating lymphocytes in primary liver carcinoma. Overall study context: The study enrolled male and female patients aged 30 to 69 years. Study-wide results and caveats: The top-250-clone fraction was significantly higher in tumors than in blood (p = 0.039). Tumor-adjacent and tumor-blood pairs overlapped less than tumor region pairs did.

From unsorted bulk tissue weighing roughly 17-31 mg, DNA and RNA were co-extracted. Primary liver carcinomas in the patients were surgically resected. Germline V lookup: CDR1 MDHEN, CDR2 SYDVKM. The CDR3 covers 15 residues. Researchers generated TCR beta cDNA from approximately 450 ng of total RNA, relying on a constant-region primer. Library construction for TCR beta comprised three nested multiplex PCR rounds performed with slightly modified ARM-PCR. It was with TRBV1-TRBV30 forward primers and a C-beta reverse primer that the first two PCR rounds were run, at around 9 cycles each. TCRdb re-derived calls from the multiplex PCR reads in MiXCR, one entry per CDR3 protein. The data contain fewer than 70,000 distinct CDR3 sequences, less than 75% of them singletons. A note on this clonotype: No antigen is known for it. Sequence at one end of the junction differs from germline and may be a read error.

The genes are TRBV28 and TRBJ2-5, with unresolved D. Material: liver tumor tissue from sampling region 2. Stated subset: tumor region T2, inferior pole. The sequence derives from a man aged 40-55 years with primary liver carcinoma and hepatitis B virus infection. The CDR3 protein is CVSSLFGGIQETQYF. CDR3 nucleotides: TGTGTCAGCAGTTTGTTTGGCGGAATACAAGAGACCCAATACTTC.